This TCR beta chain came from a study of T cell changes during pregnancy in multiple sclerosis. The data were produced by immunoSEQ multiplex PCR, yet TCRdb's version contains in-frame clones alone and is incomplete. The sample lists under 50,000 clones, roughly 93% occurring once. Trimming cost V 8 bases and J 1 base; bases outside gene matches: 0. The germline V gene encodes CDR1 WSHSY and CDR2 SAAADI. The CDR3 length is 13 residues. The receptor comes from a female donor with multiple sclerosis, enrolled in a pregnancy study. The material was CD4+ T cells from peripheral blood mononuclear cells, obtained after pregnancy. The rearrangement links TRBV10-2 to TRBJ2-2; 8 bases agree with TRBD1. The DNA for the CDR3 is TGCGCCAGCGGGACAGGGAACACCGGGGAGCTGTTTTTT. Amino acids: CASGTGNTGELFF.